This is a list of T cell receptor beta chains from one sample in a study of CD8 T cells in ankylosing spondylitis. TCRdb re-analysed the 5' RACE reads in MiXCR, keeping a single row per CDR3 protein. The sample shows about 25,000 distinct CDR3 sequences, 2% to 3% of them seen only once. Sequencing used blood, either unsorted or a sorted T cell fraction (not recorded which). Every receptor here comes from a female donor with ankylosing spondylitis or in good health (not recorded which). CDR3s include the opening cysteine and the closing phenylalanine or tryptophan. D genes are given only for firm matches. The size field is filled for only some rows; it gives once, few, many or a size class.

j_gene | v_gene | len | abundance | d_gene | CDR3nt | CDR3aa
TRBJ1-3 | TRBV9 | 15 | many | NA | TGTGCCAGCAGCGTCCTGGCGGGGGCTGGAAACACCATATATTTT | CASSVLAGAGNTIYF
TRBJ1-5 | TRBV9 | 15 | medium-sized | TRBD1 | TGTGCCAGCAGCGCCGACACAGGGGGCAATCAGCCCCAGCATTTT | CASSADTGGNQPQHF
TRBJ2-5 | TRBV9 | 16 | many | TRBD2 | TGTGCCAGCAGCGTAGATAACGGGGGGGCCGGAGAGACCCAGTACTTC | CASSVDNGGAGETQYF
TRBJ2-7 | TRBV9 | 11 | many | NA | TGTGCCAGCAGCTCCTATCGGGAGCAGTACTTC | CASSSYREQYF
TRBJ1-1 | TRBV9 | 15 | many | NA | TGTGCCAGCAGCGCATTACCAGGGCTGGGCACTGAAGCTTTCTTT | CASSALPGLGTEAFF
TRBJ2-6 | TRBV9 | 17 | NA | NA | TGTGCCAGCAGCGTAGCTCCCGGGACTTCTGGGGCCAACGTCCTGACTTTC | CASSVAPGTSGANVLTF
TRBJ1-5 | TRBV9 | 15 | many | NA | TGTGCCAGCAGCGTAGAGGGCAGTAGCAATCAGCCCCAGCATTTT | CASSVEGSSNQPQHF
TRBJ1-2 | TRBV9 | 15 | many | NA | TGTGCCAGCAGCGTAGAGGCGGGGGGCAGCTATGGCTACACCTTC | CASSVEAGGSYGYTF
TRBJ2-5 | TRBV9 | 16 | many | TRBD2 | TGTGCCAGCAGCTTACACCCGGGACTAGCGGAGGAGACCCAGTACTTC | CASSLHPGLAEETQYF
TRBJ2-5 | TRBV9 | 14 | many | NA | TGTGCCAGCAGCGGATCCGGGACGGCAGGGACCCAGTACTTC | CASSGSGTAGTQYF
TRBJ2-7 | TRBV9 | 13 | many | NA | TGTGCCAGCAGCAATCTCTCGGCCAACGAGCAGTACTTC | CASSNLSANEQYF
TRBJ1-2 | TRBV9 | 13 | many | TRBD1 | TGTGCCAGCAGCGGGACAGGGGCGCGCGGCTACACCTTC | CASSGTGARGYTF
TRBJ2-1 | TRBV9 | 20 | medium-sized | NA | TGTGCCAGCAGCCCCAGGACAGGGGGCTCTAGCGGGAGCGCATCCAATGAGCAGTTCTTC | CASSPRTGGSSGSASNEQFF
TRBJ1-1 | TRBV9 | 16 | many | NA | TGTGCCAGCAGCGTAAGGGGGGACGGGATGATCACTGAAGCTTTCTTT | CASSVRGDGMITEAFF
TRBJ2-1 | TRBV9 | 16 | many | TRBD2 | TGTGCCAGCAGTGAAGCGGGGAAAGGGTCCTACAATGAGCAGTTCTTC | CASSEAGKGSYNEQFF
TRBJ2-2 | TRBV9 | 16 | medium-sized | TRBD2 | TGTGCCAGCAGCGTAGATGCGGGAGGGAACACCGGGGAGCTGTTTTTT | CASSVDAGGNTGELFF
TRBJ2-1 | TRBV9 | 16 | many | TRBD2 | TGTGCCAGCAGCGGGGGTCCGGGAGCGGGGTACAATGAGCAGTTCTTC | CASSGGPGAGYNEQFF
TRBJ2-5 | TRBV9 | 16 | many | TRBD2 | TGTGCCAGCAGCATTGTAGCGGGAGGACTCGAAGAGACCCAGTACTTC | CASSIVAGGLEETQYF
TRBJ1-5 | TRBV9 | 14 | many | NA | TGTGCCAGCAGCGTCGGGGATAACAATCAGCCCCAGCATTTT | CASSVGDNNQPQHF
TRBJ2-5 | TRBV9 | 14 | many | NA | TGTGCCAGCAGCCTTCTGGACAACCAAGAGACCCAGTACTTC | CASSLLDNQETQYF
TRBJ2-2 | TRBV9 | 17 | many | TRBD2 | TGTGCCAGCAGCGTCTTTGGGAGGGCTGGGAGCACCGGGGAGCTGTTTTTT | CASSVFGRAGSTGELFF
TRBJ2-5 | TRBV9 | 15 | many | TRBD2 | TGTGCCAGCAGCGGGGGACTAGCGGTACAAGAGACCCAGTACTTC | CASSGGLAVQETQYF
TRBJ2-1 | TRBV9 | 14 | many | TRBD2 | TGTGCCAGCAGCGCCCCGGGGGGGGGCAATGAGCAGTTCTTC | CASSAPGGGNEQFF
TRBJ2-7 | TRBV9 | 14 | medium-sized | NA | TGTGCCAGCAGCTCCGACCTTCACAGTGGCGAGCAGTACTTC | CASSSDLHSGEQYF
TRBJ1-4 | TRBV9 | 14 | many | TRBD1 | TGTGCCAGCGCTCCTACAGGGGTGTCTGAAAAACTGTTTTTT | CASAPTGVSEKLFF
TRBJ2-1 | TRBV9 | 17 | many | NA | TGTGCCAGCAGCGCCCGTTTTTTCCAGGGAAGTGGCGATGAGCAGTTCTTC | CASSARFFQGSGDEQFF
TRBJ1-2 | TRBV9 | 15 | medium-sized | TRBD1 | TGTGCCAGCAGCGTAAAACGACAGGGGACCTCGGGCTACACCTTC | CASSVKRQGTSGYTF
TRBJ1-1 | TRBV9 | 14 | many | TRBD1 | TGTGCCAGCAGCGAGACAGGGACCTACACTGAAGCTTTCTTT | CASSETGTYTEAFF
TRBJ2-6 | TRBV9 | 18 | many | NA | TGTGCCAGCAGCGTAGCGCCAGGGCACCGCTCTGGGGCCAACGTCCTGACTTTC | CASSVAPGHRSGANVLTF
TRBJ2-7 | TRBV9 | 15 | many | TRBD2 | TGTGCCAGCAGCGAGGGACTAGCGGGAACCTACGAGCAGTACTTC | CASSEGLAGTYEQYF
TRBJ2-5 | TRBV7-9 | 14 | NA | NA | TGTGCCAGCAGCCCCGGACTGGGCCCTAAGACCCAGTACTTC | CASSPGLGPKTQYF
TRBJ2-7 | TRBV9 | 20 | many | TRBD2 | TGTGCCAGCAGCGTAGGAATGGGACTAGCGGGAGGGAGTAAGACCTACGAGCAGTACTTC | CASSVGMGLAGGSKTYEQYF
TRBJ2-3 | TRBV9 | 13 | many | NA | TGTGCCAGCAGCGTAGGGGGTATGGATACGCAGTATTTT | CASSVGGMDTQYF
TRBJ1-2 | TRBV9 | 14 | many | NA | TGTGCCAGCAGCGTAGGGGCCCCGGCATATGGCTACACCTTC | CASSVGAPAYGYTF
TRBJ2-2 | TRBV9 | 15 | many | NA | TGTGCCAGCAGCGTAGGCCCCAGTAACACCGGGGAGCTGTTTTTT | CASSVGPSNTGELFF
TRBJ2-1 | TRBV9 | 19 | medium-sized | NA | TGTGCCAGCAGCGTAGTAGCGGTTAGTTGGGAGGCCGAGCACAATGAGCAGTTCTTC | CASSVVAVSWEAEHNEQFF
TRBJ2-5 | TRBV9 | 14 | many | NA | TGTGCCAGCAGCGTAGACGGCAGAGAAGAGACCCAGTACTTC | CASSVDGREETQYF
TRBJ2-1 | TRBV9 | 12 | many | NA | TGTGCCAGCAGCAGTGGTGGGTCTGAGCAGTTCTTC | CASSSGGSEQFF
TRBJ1-3 | TRBV9 | 16 | many | TRBD1 | TGTGCCAGCAGCGGGCGACAGGGAGCTCCTGGAAACACCATATATTTT | CASSGRQGAPGNTIYF
TRBJ2-4 | TRBV9 | 22 | many | TRBD2 | TGTGCCAGCAGCGTAGGTCAAGGGAACCAGCGGGATTTATTTCTAGCCAAAAACATTCAGTACTTC | CASSVGQGNQRDLFLAKNIQYF
TRBJ1-2 | TRBV9 | 15 | many | TRBD1 | TGTGCCAGCAGCGTCACACAGGGGGACGTTTCGGGCTACACCTTC | CASSVTQGDVSGYTF
TRBJ2-5 | TRBV9 | 13 | many | TRBD1 | TGTGCCAGCAGCGGGGGACAGCAAGAGACCCAGTACTTC | CASSGGQQETQYF
TRBJ1-5 | TRBV9 | 15 | NA | NA | TGTGCCAGCAGCGAAGGATACGGTAGCAATCAGCCCCAGCATTTT | CASSEGYGSNQPQHF
TRBJ2-1 | TRBV9 | 13 | medium-sized | TRBD2 | TGTGCCAGCGGGACTAGCGGGAAGCTTGAGCAGTTCTTC | CASGTSGKLEQFF
TRBJ1-5 | TRBV9 | 16 | many | NA | TGTGCCAGCAGCCCGGGGGAGGGCTGGCGTGATCAGCCCCAGCATTTT | CASSPGEGWRDQPQHF
TRBJ2-2 | TRBV9 | 14 | many | TRBD1 | TGTGCCAGCAGCTCCCAGACAGGGTCCGGGGAGCTGTTTTTT | CASSSQTGSGELFF
TRBJ2-2 | TRBV9 | 15 | many | TRBD2 | TGTGCCAGCAGCCTCACTAGCGGGAGGTCCGGGGAGCTGTTTTTT | CASSLTSGRSGELFF
TRBJ2-3 | TRBV9 | 17 | many | NA | TGTGCCAGCAGCCAAACGTGGGGGAGCGGGAGCACAGATACGCAGTATTTT | CASSQTWGSGSTDTQYF
TRBJ2-1 | TRBV9 | 16 | few | TRBD2 | TGTGCCAGCAGCGTAGGGGCGGGGGGGCTCGACAATGAGCAGTTCTTC | CASSVGAGGLDNEQFF
TRBJ2-2 | TRBV9 | 12 | many | TRBD2 | TGTGCCAGCGGGGGGGGCACCGGGGAGCTGTTTTTT | CASGGGTGELFF
TRBJ2-7 | TRBV9 | 15 | many | TRBD1 | TGTGCCAGCAGCGTAGAGGGACAGGGACCCAACGAGCAGTACTTC | CASSVEGQGPNEQYF
TRBJ1-6 | TRBV9 | 16 | many | NA | TGTGCCAGCAGCGTAGGGTCCGGACGTTTCAATTCACCCCTCCACTTT | CASSVGSGRFNSPLHF
TRBJ1-1 | TRBV9 | 12 | medium-sized | TRBD1 | TGTGCCAGCAGCGCGGTAGACAGGGACGCTTTCTTT | CASSAVDRDAFF
TRBJ2-7 | TRBV9 | 14 | many | NA | TGTGCCAGCTCGGGCGACCTGTCCACTTCCGAGCAGTACTTC | CASSGDLSTSEQYF
TRBJ2-5 | TRBV9 | 17 | many | TRBD2 | TGTGCCAGCAGCGTAGGACCCGCTAGCGGGGGGCAAGAGACCCAGTACTTC | CASSVGPASGGQETQYF